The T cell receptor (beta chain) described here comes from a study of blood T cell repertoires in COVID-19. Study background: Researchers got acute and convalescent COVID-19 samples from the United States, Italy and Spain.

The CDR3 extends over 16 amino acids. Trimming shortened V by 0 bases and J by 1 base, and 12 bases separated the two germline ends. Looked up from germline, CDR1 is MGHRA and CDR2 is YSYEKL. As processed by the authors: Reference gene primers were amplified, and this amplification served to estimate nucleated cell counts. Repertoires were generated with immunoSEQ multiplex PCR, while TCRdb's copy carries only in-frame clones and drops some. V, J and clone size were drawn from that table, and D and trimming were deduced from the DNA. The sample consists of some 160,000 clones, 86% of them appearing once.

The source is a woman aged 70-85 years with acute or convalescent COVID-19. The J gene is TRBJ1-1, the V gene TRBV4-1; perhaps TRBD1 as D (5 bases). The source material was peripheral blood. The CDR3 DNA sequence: TGCGCCAGCAGCCAAGATATCACGCAGGGGAACACTGAAGCTTTCTTT. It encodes CASSQDITQGNTEAFF.